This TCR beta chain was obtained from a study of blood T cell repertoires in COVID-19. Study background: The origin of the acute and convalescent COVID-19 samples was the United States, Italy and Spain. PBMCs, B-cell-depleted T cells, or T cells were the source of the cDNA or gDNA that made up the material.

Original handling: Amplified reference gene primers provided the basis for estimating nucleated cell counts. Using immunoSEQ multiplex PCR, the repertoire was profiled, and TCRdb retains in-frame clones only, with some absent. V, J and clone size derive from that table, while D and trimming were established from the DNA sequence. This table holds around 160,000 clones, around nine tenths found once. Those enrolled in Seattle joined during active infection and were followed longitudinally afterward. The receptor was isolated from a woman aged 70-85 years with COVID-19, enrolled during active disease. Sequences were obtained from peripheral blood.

DNA for the CDR3: TGTGCCAGCCAGCAGGGGACATCCACCGGGGAGCTGTTTTTT. It codes for CASQQGTSTGELFF. The chain carries TRBV2 and TRBJ2-2, with TRBD1 as a possible D gene (6 bases). The V and J ends lost 8 bases and 4 bases respectively, with 14 bases between them. Germline V gene lookup returns CDR1 SNHLY and CDR2 FYNNEI. CDR3 length: 14 amino acids.